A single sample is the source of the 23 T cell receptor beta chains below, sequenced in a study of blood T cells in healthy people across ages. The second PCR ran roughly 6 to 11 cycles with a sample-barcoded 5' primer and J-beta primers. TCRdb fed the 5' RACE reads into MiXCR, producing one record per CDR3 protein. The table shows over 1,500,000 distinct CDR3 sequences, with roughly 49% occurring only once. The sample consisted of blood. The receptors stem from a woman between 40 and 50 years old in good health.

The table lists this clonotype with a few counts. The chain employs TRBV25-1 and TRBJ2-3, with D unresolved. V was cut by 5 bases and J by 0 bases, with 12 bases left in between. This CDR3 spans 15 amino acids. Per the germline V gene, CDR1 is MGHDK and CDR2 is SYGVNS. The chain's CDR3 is CASSQDTASTDTQYF. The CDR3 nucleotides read TGTGCCAGCAGTCAAGACACGGCAAGCACAGATACGCAGTATTTT. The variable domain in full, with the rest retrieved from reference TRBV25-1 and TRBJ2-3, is EADIYQTPRYLVIGTGKKITLECSQTMGHDKMYWYQQDPGMELHLIHYSYGVNSTEKGDLSSESTVSRIRTEHFPLTLESARPSHTSQYLCASSQDTASTDTQYFGPGTRLTVL.

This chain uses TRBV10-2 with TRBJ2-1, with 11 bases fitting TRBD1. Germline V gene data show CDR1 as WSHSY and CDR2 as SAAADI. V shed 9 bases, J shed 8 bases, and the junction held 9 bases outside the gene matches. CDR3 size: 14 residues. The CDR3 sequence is CASRPGQGVDEQFF. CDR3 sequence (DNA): TGCGCCAGTCGACCGGGACAGGGGGTAGATGAGCAGTTCTTC.

The CDR3 bases are TGTGCCAGCAGCCACGGGGGGACTCTATGGGGTGAGCAGTTCTTC. Its protein product is CASSHGGTLWGEQFF. This chain connects TRBV7-3 to TRBJ2-1; 7 bases agree with TRBD2. In germline, CDR1 is SGHTA, CDR2 FQGTGA. The CDR3 is made up of 15 amino acids. The V and J ends lost 5 bases and 9 bases, in that order; junction bases with no gene match: 13.

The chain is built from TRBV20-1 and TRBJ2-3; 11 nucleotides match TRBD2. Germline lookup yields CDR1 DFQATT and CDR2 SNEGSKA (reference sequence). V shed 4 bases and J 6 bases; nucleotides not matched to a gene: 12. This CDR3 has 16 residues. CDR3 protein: CSANVRASGGKDTQYF. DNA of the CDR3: TGCAGTGCTAACGTGCGGGCTAGCGGGGGGAAGGATACGCAGTATTTT.

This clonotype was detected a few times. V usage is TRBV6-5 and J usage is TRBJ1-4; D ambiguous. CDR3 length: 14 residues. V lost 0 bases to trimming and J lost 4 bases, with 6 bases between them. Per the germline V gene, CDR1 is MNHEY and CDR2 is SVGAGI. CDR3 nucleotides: TGTGCCAGCAGTTACTCTCAGCTTAATGAAAAACTGTTTTTT. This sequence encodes CASSYSQLNEKLFF.

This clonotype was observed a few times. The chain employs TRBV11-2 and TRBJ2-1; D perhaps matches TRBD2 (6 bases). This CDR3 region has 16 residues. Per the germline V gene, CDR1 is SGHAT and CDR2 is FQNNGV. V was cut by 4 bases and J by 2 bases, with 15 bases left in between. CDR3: CASSSHSAGTYNEQFF. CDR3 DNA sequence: TGTGCCAGCAGCTCCCACAGCGCGGGAACCTACAATGAGCAGTTCTTC.

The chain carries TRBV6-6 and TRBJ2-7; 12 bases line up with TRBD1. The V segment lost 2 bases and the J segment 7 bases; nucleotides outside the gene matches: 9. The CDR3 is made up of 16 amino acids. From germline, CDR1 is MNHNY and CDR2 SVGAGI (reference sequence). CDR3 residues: CASSYGTGGYYNEQYF. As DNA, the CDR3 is TGTGCCAGCAGTTACGGGACAGGGGGCTACTACAATGAGCAGTACTTC.

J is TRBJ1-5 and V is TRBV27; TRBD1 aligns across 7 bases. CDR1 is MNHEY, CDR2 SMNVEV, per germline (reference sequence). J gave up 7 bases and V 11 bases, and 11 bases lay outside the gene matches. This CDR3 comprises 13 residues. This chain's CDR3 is CASGRGRRQPQHF. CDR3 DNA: TGTGCCTCTGGGAGGGGGCGAAGGCAGCCCCAGCATTTT.

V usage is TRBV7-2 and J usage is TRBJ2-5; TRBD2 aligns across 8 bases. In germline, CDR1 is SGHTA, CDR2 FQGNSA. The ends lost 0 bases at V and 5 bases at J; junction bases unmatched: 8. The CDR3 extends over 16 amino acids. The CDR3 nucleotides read TGTGCCAGCAGCTTAGCACGGCGGGGGGCAGGTGAGACCCAGTACTTC. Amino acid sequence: CASSLARRGAGETQYF.

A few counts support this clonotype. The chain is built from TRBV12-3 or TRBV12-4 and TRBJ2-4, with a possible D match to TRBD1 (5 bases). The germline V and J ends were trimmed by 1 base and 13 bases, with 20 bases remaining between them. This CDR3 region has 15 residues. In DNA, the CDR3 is TGTGCCAGCAGTTTAGAGGGTCAGGGCAGTGGAATACAGTACTTC. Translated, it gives CASSLEGQGSGIQYF.

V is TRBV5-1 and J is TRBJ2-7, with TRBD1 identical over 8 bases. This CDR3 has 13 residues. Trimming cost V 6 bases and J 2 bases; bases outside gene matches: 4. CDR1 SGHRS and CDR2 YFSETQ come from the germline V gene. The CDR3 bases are TGCGCCAGCAATAGGGACAGGCCCTACGAGCAGTACTTC. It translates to CASNRDRPYEQYF. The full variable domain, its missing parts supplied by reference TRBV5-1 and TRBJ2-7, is KAGVTQTPRYLIKTRGQQVTLSCSPISGHRSVSWYQQTPGQGLQFLFEYFSETQRNKGNFPGRFSGRQFSNSRSEMNVSTLELGDSALYLCASNRDRPYEQYFGPGTRLTVT.

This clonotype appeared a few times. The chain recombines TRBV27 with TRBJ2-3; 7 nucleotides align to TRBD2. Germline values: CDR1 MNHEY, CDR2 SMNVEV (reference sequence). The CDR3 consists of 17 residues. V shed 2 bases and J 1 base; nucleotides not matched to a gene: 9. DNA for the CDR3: TGTGCCAGCAGTTTAATGGGCGGGGGAGCTCGCACAGATACGCAGTATTTT. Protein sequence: CASSLMGGGARTDTQYF.

In nucleotides, the CDR3 is TGTGCCAGCAGCCCGCGGACAGGCATGAATAGCAATCAGCCCCAGCATTTT. Translated: CASSPRTGMNSNQPQHF. The chain couples TRBV7-8 to TRBJ1-5; 7 bases align to TRBD1. Unmatched junction bases numbered 10, after V lost 5 bases and J lost 0 bases. The CDR3 extends over 17 amino acids. Looked up from germline, CDR1 is SGHVS and CDR2 is FQNEAQ.

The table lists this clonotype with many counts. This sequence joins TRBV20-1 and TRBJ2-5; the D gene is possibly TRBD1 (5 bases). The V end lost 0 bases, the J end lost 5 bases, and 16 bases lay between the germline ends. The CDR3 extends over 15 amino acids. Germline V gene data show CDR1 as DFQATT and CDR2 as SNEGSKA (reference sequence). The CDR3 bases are TGCAGTGCTAGAGATTCGGGCAGGGTTGTCGAGACCCAGTACTTC. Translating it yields CSARDSGRVVETQYF.

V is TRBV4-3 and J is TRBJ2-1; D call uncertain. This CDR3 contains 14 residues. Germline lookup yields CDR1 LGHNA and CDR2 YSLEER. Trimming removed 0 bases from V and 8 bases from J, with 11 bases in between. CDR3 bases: TGCGCCAGCAGCCAAGATCGTTCGGGTTATGAGCAGTTCTTC. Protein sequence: CASSQDRSGYEQFF.

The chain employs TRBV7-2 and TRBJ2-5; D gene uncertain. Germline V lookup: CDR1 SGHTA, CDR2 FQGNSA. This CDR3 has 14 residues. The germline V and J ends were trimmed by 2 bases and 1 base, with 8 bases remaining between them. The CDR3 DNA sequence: TGTGCCAGCAGCTTATCCCCCATCCAAGAGACCCAGTACTTC. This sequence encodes CASSLSPIQETQYF. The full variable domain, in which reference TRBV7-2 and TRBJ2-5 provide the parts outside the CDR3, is GAGVSQSPSNKVTEKGKDVELRCDPISGHTALYWYRQSLGQGLEFLIYFQGNSAPDKSGLPSDRFSAERTGGSVSTLTIQRTQQEDSAVYLCASSLSPIQETQYFGPGTRLLVL.

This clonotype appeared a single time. The CDR3 region has the DNA TGTGCCAGCAGCCACGAGTACAGGGCGAGCACAGATACGCAGTATTTT. Its protein product is CASSHEYRASTDTQYF. The chain couples TRBV14 to TRBJ2-3, with D possibly being TRBD1 (6 bases). CDR3 length equals 16 residues. Germline lookup yields CDR1 SGHDN and CDR2 FVKESK. V was pared by 3 bases and J by 0 bases, with 13 bases between.

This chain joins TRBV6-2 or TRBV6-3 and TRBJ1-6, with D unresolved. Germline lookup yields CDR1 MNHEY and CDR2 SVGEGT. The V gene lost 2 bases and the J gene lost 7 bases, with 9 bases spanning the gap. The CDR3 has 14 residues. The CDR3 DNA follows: TGTGCCAGCAGTTACCGGCCGGACAATTCACCCCTCCACTTT. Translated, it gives CASSYRPDNSPLHF.

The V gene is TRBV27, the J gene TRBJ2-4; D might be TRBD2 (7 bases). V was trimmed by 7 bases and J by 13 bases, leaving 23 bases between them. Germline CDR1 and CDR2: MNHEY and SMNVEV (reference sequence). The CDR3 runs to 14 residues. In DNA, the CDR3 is TGTGCCAGCACCCGGGGCGGGGGCACGAGGGAGCAGTACTTC. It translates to CASTRGGGTREQYF.

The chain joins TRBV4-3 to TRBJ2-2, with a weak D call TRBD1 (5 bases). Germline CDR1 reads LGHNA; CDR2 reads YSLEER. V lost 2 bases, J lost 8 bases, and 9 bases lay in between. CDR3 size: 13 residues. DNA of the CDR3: TGCGCCAGCAGCCAATACAGGTCGGGGGAGCTGTTTTTT. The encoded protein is CASSQYRSGELFF.

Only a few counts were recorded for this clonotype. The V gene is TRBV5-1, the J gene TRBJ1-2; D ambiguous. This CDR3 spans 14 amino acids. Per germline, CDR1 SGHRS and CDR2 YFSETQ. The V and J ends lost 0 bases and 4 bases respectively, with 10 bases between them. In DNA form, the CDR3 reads TGCGCCAGCAGCTTGGCCTTAGAGGCCTATGGCTACACCTTC. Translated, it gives CASSLALEAYGYTF.

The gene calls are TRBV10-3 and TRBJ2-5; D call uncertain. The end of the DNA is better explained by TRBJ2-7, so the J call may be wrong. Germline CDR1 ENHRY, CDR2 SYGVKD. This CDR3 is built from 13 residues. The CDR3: CAISNGPVDEQYF. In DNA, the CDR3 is TGTGCCATCAGTAACGGGCCGGTCGACGAGCAGTACTTC.

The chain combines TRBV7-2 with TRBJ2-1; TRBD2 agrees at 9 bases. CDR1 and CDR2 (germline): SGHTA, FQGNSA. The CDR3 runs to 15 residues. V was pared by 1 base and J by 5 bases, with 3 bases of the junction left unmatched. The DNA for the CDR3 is TGTGCCAGCAGCTTAGGCGGGGGGGCCGACAATGAGCAGTTCTTC. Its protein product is CASSLGGGADNEQFF.